This T cell receptor (beta chain) appears in the sequencing data of a study of T cell responses to AZD1222 COVID-19 vaccine. Study observations and caveats: The donor group comprised mostly white British people and more females; the analysis possibly underestimated clonal diversity.

Points on this clone: Its antigen remains unidentified.

In germline, CDR1 is SGHNT, CDR2 YENEEA. This CDR3 region has 14 residues. The ends lost 5 bases at V and 7 bases at J; junction bases unmatched: 6. Sequencing was performed with immunoSEQ multiplex PCR; in TCRdb, only in-frame clones are kept and a portion is missing. The sample lists 150,000 to 180,000 clones, approximately 87% seen once, with about 5.1% in the top ten. This TCR was sampled from an adult in good health. The input for sequencing was peripheral blood, taken on day 0 of MenACWY control vaccination. V and J are TRBV11-3 and TRBJ2-3, with TRBD2 identical over 10 bases. The DNA of the CDR3 is TGTGCCAGCAGCCGACTAGCGGGTTTGAATACGCAGTATTTT. Its protein is CASSRLAGLNTQYF.